A single sample is the source of the 9 T cell receptor beta chains below, sequenced in a study of T cell changes during pregnancy in multiple sclerosis. The data were produced by immunoSEQ multiplex PCR, yet TCRdb's version contains in-frame clones alone and is incomplete. The sample includes roughly 48,000 clones, approximately 88% seen only once; the top ten take roughly 1.2%. This specimen was CD4+ T cells from peripheral blood mononuclear cells, taken in the second trimester of pregnancy. The receptors come from a female donor with multiple sclerosis, enrolled in a pregnancy study.

The V call is TRBV10-3, the J call TRBJ1-2; TRBD1 might be the D (6 bases). Trimming pared 6 bases from V and 4 bases from J, leaving 15 bases between. There are 14 residues in the CDR3. CDR1 ENHRY and CDR2 SYGVKD come from the germline V gene. CDR3 region: CAIRGDRTPYGYTF. As DNA, the CDR3 is TGTGCCATCAGGGGTGACAGGACCCCCTATGGCTACACCTTC.

The J gene is TRBJ1-2, the V gene TRBV5-4; the D gene is possibly TRBD1 (6 bases). Germline V lookup: CDR1 SGHNT, CDR2 YYREEE (reference sequence). The ends were cut back, 0 bases at V and 5 bases at J, with 11 bases in the middle. The CDR3 totals 14 residues. The CDR3 DNA reads TGTGCCAGCAGCTTGGGGCAGGGGCGGTATGGCTACACCTTC. This sequence encodes CASSLGQGRYGYTF.

This rearrangement joins TRBV25-1 to TRBJ2-7, with D perhaps matching TRBD2 (5 bases). Germline loops: CDR1 MGHDK, CDR2 SYGVNS. V dropped 0 bases and J dropped 6 bases, with 24 bases sitting between them. The CDR3 is made up of 18 amino acids. The CDR3 region is CASSEYIEGEGSLGEQYF. As DNA, the CDR3 is TGTGCCAGCAGTGAATATATAGAGGGCGAGGGATCTCTTGGCGAGCAGTACTTC.

This clone was observed a single time. The V and J genes are TRBV5-1 and TRBJ1-1, with 7 bases that match TRBD1. The CDR3 is 15 amino acids. Germline trimming cut 0 bases from V and 4 bases from J; bases unmatched to any gene: 6. Germline assignment: CDR1 SGHRS and CDR2 YFSETQ. The CDR3 DNA reads as TGCGCCAGCAGCTTGGAGGGGGCTTTGGGCACTGAAGCTTTCTTT. Residues: CASSLEGALGTEAFF. The full variable domain, with the rest looked up from reference TRBV5-1 and TRBJ1-1, is KAGVTQTPRYLIKTRGQQVTLSCSPISGHRSVSWYQQTPGQGLQFLFEYFSETQRNKGNFPGRFSGRQFSNSRSEMNVSTLELGDSALYLCASSLEGALGTEAFFGQGTRLTVV.

The chain links TRBV28 to TRBJ1-4; 7 nucleotides agree with TRBD1. Germline values: CDR1 MDHEN, CDR2 SYDVKM. V gave up 4 bases and J gave up 4 bases; unmatched junction bases: 6. This CDR3 is 15 amino acids long. For the CDR3, the DNA is TGTGCCAGCAGTTCAACGGGACAGCATAATGAAAAACTGTTTTTT. Its protein is CASSSTGQHNEKLFF.

With regard to this clone: Other DNA sequences from this sample encode an identical CDR3 as well. The rearrangement uses TRBV5-6 and TRBJ2-3; 10 nucleotides agree with TRBD2. J gave up 5 bases and V 0 bases, and 6 bases lay outside the gene matches. This CDR3 comprises 16 residues. Per germline, CDR1 SGHDT and CDR2 YYEEEE. Written as DNA, the CDR3 is TGTGCCAGCAGCTTGGGTCTAGCGGGAGTAGGAGATACGCAGTATTTT. It specifies CASSLGLAGVGDTQYF.

This chain joins TRBV2 and TRBJ1-5; D gene ambiguous. From germline, CDR1 is SNHLY and CDR2 FYNNEI. The V end lost 6 bases, the J end lost 6 bases, and 12 bases lay between the germline ends. The CDR3 runs to 13 residues. DNA of the CDR3: TGTGCCAGCAGGAGGGAAGGTAGTCAGCCCCAGCATTTT. Translated: CASRREGSQPQHF.

The rearrangement links TRBV19 to TRBJ2-1, with TRBD2 matching over 15 bases. The CDR3 loop spans 18 amino acids. V shed 6 bases and J 0 bases; nucleotides not matched to a gene: 6. The V gene's germline CDR1 is LNHDA and CDR2 SQIVND (reference sequence). In nucleotides, the CDR3 is TGTGCCAGTAGCCAAGGACTAGCGGGAGGGAGCTCCTACAATGAGCAGTTCTTC. It yields the protein CASSQGLAGGSSYNEQFF.

The table lists this clone with a few counts. This sequence joins TRBV12-5 and TRBJ2-2, with 8 bases matching TRBD2. The V segment lost 5 bases and the J segment 0 bases; nucleotides outside the gene matches: 8. CDR1 and CDR2 (germline): LGHNT, FRNRAP. This CDR3 region has 17 residues. The CDR3 is CASGPLAARANTGELFF. For the CDR3, the DNA is TGTGCTAGTGGTCCACTAGCGGCTCGAGCGAACACCGGGGAGCTGTTTTTT.